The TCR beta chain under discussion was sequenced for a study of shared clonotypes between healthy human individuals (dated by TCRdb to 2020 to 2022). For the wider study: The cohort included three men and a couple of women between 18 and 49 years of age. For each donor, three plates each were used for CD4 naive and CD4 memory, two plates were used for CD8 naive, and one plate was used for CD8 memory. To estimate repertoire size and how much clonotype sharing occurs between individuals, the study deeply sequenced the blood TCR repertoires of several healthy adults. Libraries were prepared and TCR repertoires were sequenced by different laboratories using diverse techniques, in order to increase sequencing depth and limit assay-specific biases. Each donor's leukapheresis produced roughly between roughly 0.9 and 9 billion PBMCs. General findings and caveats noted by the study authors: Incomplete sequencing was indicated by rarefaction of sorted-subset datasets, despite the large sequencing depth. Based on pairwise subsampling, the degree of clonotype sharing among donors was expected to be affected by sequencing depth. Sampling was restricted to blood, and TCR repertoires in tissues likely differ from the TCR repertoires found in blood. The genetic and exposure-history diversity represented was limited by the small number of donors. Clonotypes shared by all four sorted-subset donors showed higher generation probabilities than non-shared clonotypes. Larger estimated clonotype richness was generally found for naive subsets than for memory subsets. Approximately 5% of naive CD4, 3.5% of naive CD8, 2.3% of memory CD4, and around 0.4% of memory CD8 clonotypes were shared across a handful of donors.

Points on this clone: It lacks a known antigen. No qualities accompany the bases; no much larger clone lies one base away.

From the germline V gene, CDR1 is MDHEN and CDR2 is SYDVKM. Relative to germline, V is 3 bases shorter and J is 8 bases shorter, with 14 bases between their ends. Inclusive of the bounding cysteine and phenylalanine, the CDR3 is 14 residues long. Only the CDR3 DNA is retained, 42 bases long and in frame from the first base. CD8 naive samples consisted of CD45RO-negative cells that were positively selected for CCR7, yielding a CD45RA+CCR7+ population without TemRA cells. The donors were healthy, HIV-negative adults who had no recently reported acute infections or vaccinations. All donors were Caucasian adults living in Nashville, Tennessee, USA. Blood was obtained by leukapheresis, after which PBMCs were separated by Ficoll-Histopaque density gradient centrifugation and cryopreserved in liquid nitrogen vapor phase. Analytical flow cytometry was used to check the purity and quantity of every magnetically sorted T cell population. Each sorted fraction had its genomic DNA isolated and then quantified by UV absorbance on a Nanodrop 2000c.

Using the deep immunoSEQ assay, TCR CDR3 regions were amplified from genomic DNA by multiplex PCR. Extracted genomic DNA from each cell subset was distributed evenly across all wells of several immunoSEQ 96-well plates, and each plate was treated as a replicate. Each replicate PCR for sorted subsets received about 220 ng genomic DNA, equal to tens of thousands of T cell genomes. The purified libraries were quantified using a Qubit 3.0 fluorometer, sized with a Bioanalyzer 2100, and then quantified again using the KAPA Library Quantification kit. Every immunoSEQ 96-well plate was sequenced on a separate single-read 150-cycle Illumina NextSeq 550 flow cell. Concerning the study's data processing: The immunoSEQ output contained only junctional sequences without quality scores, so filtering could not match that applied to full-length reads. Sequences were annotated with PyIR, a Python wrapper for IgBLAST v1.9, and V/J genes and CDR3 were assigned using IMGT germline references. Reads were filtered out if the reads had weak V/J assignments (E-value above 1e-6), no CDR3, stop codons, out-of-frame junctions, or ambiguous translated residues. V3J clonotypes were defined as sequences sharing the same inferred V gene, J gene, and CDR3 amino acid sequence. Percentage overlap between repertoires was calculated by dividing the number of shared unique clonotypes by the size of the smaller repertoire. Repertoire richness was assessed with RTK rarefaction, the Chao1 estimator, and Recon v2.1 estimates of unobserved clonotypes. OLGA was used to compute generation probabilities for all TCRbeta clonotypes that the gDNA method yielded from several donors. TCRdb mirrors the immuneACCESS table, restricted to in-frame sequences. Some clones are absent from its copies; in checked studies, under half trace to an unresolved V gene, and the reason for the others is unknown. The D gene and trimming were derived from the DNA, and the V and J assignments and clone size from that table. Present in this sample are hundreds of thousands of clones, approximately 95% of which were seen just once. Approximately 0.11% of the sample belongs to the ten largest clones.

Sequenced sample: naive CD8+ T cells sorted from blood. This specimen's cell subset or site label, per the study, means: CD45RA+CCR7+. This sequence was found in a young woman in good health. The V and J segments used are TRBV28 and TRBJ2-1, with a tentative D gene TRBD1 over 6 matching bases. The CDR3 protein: CASSFRLGADEQFF. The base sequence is TGTGCCAGCAGTTTCCGACTGGGGGCGGATGAGCAGTTCTTC.